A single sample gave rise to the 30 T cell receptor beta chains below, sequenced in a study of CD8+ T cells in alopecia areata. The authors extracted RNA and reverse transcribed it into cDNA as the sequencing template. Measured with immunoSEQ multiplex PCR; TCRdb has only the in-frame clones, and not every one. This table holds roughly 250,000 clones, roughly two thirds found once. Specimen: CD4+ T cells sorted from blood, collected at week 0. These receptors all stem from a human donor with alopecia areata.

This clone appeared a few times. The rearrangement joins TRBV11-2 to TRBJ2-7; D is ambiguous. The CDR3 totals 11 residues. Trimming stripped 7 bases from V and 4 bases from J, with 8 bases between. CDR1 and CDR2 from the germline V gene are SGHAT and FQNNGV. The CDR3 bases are TGTGCCAGCACGGCGCAGTACGAGCAGTACTTC. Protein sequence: CASTAQYEQYF. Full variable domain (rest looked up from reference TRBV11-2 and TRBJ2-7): EAGVAQSPRYKIIEKRQSVAFWCNPISGHATLYWYQQILGQGPKLLIQFQNNGVVDDSQLPKDRFSAERLKGVDSTLKIQPAKLEDSAVYLCASTAQYEQYFGPGTRLTVT.

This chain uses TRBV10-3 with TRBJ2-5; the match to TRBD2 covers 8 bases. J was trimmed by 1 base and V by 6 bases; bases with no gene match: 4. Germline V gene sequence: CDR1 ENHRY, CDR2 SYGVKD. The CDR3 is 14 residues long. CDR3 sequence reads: CAIRAGALQETQYF. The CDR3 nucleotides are TGTGCCATCAGAGCGGGGGCTCTCCAAGAGACCCAGTACTTC.

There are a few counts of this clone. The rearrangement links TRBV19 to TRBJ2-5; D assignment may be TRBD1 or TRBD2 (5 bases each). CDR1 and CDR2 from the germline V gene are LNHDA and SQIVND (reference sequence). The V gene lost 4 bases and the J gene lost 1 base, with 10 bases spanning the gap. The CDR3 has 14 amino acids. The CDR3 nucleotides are TGTGCCAGTAGTAGTTCGAGGGGCCAAGAGACCCAGTACTTC. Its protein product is CASSSSRGQETQYF.

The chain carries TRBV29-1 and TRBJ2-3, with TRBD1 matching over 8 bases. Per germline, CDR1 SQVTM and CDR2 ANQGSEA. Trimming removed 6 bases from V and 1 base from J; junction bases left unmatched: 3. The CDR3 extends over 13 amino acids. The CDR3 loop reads CSVDREGTDTQYF. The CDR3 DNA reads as TGCAGCGTGGACAGGGAGGGCACAGATACGCAGTATTTT.

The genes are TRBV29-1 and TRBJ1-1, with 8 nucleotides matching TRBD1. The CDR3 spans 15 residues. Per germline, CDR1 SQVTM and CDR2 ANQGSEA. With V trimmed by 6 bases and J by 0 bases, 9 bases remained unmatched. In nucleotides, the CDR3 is TGCAGCGTCGAAAAAGGACAGGGAATGAACACTGAAGCTTTCTTT. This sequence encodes CSVEKGQGMNTEAFF.

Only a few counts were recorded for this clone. This chain's CDR3 is CSVDPVGTEAFF. CDR3 sequence (DNA): TGCAGCGTTGATCCCGTCGGGACTGAAGCTTTCTTT. The V gene is TRBV29-1, the J gene TRBJ1-1; D is unresolved. Germline-derived CDR1 and CDR2 are SQVTM and ANQGSEA. The CDR3 sequence is 12 residues long. The V end was cut by 3 bases, the J end by 5 bases, with 10 bases between.

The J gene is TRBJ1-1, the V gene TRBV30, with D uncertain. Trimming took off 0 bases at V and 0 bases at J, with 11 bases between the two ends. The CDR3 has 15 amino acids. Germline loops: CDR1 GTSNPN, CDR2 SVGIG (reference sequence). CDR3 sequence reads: CAWSVRAPMNTEAFF. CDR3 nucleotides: TGTGCCTGGAGTGTAAGGGCACCAATGAACACTGAAGCTTTCTTT.

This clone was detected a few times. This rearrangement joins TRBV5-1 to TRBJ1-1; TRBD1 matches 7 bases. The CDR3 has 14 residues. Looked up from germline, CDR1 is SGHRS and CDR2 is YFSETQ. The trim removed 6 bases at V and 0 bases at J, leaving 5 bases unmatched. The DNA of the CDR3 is TGCGCCAGCACCCGGGACAGATTGAACACTGAAGCTTTCTTT. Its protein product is CASTRDRLNTEAFF.

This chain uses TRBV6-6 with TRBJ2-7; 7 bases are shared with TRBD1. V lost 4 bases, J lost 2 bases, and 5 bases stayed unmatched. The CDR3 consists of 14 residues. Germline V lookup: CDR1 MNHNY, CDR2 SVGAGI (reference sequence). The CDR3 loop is CASSSTGIAYEQYF. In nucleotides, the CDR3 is TGTGCCAGCAGTTCGACAGGGATTGCCTACGAGCAGTACTTC.

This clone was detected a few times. The CDR3 loop reads CASSFQQGLSSGANVLTF. The CDR3, as DNA: TGTGCCAGCAGTTTTCAGCAGGGCTTATCCTCTGGGGCCAACGTCCTGACTTTC. V usage is TRBV27 and J usage is TRBJ2-6; a weak D match, TRBD1 (5 bases). The germline V gene encodes CDR1 MNHEY and CDR2 SMNVEV (reference sequence). The CDR3 extends over 18 amino acids. V was clipped by 3 bases and J by 0 bases, with 15 bases between them. Filled out from reference TRBV27 and TRBJ2-6, the complete variable domain reads EAQVTQNPRYLITVTGKKLTVTCSQNMNHEYMSWYRQDPGLGLRQIYYSMNVEVTDKGDVPEGYKVSRKEKRNFPLILESPSPNQTSLYFCASSFQQGLSSGANVLTFGAGSRLTVL.

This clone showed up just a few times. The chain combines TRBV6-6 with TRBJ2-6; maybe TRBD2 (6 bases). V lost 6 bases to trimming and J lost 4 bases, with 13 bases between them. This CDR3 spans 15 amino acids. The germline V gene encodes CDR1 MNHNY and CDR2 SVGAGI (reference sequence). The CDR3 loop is CASSGGRSGANVLTF. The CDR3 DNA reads TGTGCCAGCAGCGGTGGGAGGAGCGGGGCCAACGTCCTGACTTTC.

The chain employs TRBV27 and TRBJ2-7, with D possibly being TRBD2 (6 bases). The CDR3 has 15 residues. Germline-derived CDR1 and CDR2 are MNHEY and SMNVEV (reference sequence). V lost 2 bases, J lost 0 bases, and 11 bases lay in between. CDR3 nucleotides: TGTGCCAGCAGTTTAAAATGGGAGGTCTCCTACGAGCAGTACTTC. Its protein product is CASSLKWEVSYEQYF.

CDR3 sequence (DNA): TGTGCCAGCAGTGCTTTAGAGACCCAGTACTTC. It specifies CASSALETQYF. The rearrangement joins TRBV25-1 to TRBJ2-5; no clear D gene. Trimming stripped 4 bases from V and 4 bases from J, with 4 bases between. This CDR3 comprises 11 residues. Germline loops: CDR1 MGHDK, CDR2 SYGVNS.

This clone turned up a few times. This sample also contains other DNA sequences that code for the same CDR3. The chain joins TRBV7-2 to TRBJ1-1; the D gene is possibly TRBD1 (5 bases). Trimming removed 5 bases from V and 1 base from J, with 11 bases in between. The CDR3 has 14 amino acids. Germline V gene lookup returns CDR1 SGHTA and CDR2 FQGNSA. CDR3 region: CASSPGRGNTEAFF. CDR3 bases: TGTGCCAGCAGCCCGGGACGGGGGAACACTGAAGCTTTCTTT.

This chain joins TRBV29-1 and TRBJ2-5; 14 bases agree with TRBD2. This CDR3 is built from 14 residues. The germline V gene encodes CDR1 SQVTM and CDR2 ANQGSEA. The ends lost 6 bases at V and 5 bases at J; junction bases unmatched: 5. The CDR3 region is CSVTTSGGAETQYF. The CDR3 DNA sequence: TGCAGCGTCACGACTAGCGGGGGGGCTGAGACCCAGTACTTC.

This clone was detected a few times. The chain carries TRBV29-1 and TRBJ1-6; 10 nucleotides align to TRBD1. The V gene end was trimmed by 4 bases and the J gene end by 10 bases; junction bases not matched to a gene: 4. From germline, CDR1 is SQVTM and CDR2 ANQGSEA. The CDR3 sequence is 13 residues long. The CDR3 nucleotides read TGCAGCGTTGCCCGGGACAGGGGATCACCCCTCCACTTT. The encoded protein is CSVARDRGSPLHF.

DNA of the CDR3: TGTGCCAGCAGCGGAGCCGGGACGTTATATGGCTACACCTTC. Protein product: CASSGAGTLYGYTF. V is TRBV5-6 and J is TRBJ1-2; maybe TRBD1 (5 bases). V lost 4 bases, J lost 5 bases, and 15 bases lay in between. The germline V gene has CDR1 SGHDT and CDR2 YYEEEE. The CDR3 is 14 amino acids.

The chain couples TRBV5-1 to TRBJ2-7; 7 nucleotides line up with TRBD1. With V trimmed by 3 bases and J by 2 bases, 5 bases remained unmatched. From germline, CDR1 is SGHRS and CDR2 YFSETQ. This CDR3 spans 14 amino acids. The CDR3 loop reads CASSWDRKTYEQYF. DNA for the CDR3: TGCGCCAGCAGCTGGGACAGAAAGACCTACGAGCAGTACTTC.

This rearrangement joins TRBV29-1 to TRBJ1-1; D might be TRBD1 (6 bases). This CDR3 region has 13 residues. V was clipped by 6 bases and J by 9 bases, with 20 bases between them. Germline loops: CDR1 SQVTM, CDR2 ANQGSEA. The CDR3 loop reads CSVLRDIQPQAFF. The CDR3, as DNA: TGCAGCGTCCTCCGGGACATTCAACCCCAAGCTTTCTTT.

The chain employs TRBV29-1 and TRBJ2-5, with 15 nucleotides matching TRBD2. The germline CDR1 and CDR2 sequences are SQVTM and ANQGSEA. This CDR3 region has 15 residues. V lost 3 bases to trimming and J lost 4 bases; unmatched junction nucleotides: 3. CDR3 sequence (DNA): TGCAGCGTTGATCGGGGACTAGCGGGAGGAGAGACCCAGTACTTC. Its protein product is CSVDRGLAGGETQYF.

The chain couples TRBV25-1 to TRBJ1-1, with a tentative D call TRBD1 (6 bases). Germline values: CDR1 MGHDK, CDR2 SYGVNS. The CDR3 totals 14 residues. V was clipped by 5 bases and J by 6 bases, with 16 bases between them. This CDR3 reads CASSLGGPGAEAFF. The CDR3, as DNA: TGTGCCAGCAGTTTAGGGGGGCCCGGGGCTGAAGCTTTCTTT.

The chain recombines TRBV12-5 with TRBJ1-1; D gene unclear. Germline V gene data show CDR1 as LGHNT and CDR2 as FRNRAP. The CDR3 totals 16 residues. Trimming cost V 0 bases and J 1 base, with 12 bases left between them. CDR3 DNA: TGTGCTAGTGGTTTGGTGCCCAACTCAGGGAACACTGAAGCTTTCTTT. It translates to CASGLVPNSGNTEAFF.

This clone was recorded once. CDR3 coding DNA: TGTGCCTGGGAGGGAAGGACAGGGCGCTATTCACCCCTCCACTTT. It encodes CAWEGRTGRYSPLHF. The chain carries TRBV30 and TRBJ1-6, with 8 bases matching TRBD1. CDR3 size: 15 residues. CDR1 is GTSNPN, CDR2 SVGIG, per germline (reference sequence). Trimming removed 5 bases from V and 8 bases from J; junction bases left unmatched: 11.

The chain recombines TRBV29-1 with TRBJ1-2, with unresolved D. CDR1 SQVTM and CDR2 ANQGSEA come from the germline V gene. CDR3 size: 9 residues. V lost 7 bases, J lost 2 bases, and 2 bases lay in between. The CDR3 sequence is CSENYGYTF. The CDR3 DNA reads TGCAGCGAGAACTATGGCTACACCTTC.

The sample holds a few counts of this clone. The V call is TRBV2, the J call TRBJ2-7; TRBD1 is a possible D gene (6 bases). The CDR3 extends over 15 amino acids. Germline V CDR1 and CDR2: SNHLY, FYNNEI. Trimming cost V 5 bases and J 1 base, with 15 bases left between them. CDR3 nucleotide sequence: TGTGCCAGCAGTATAGCCGGGACACATTCCTACGAGCAGTACTTC. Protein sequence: CASSIAGTHSYEQYF. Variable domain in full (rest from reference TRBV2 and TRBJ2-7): EPEVTQTPSHQVTQMGQEVILRCVPISNHLYFYWYRQILGQKVEFLVSFYNNEISEKSEIFDDQFSVERPDGSNFTLKIRSTKLEDSAMYFCASSIAGTHSYEQYFGPGTRLTVT.

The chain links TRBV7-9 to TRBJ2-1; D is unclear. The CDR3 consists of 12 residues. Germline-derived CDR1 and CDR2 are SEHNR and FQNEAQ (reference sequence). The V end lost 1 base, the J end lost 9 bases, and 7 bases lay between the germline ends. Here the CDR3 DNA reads TGTGCCAGCAGCTTAGGGGTGACTGAGCAGTTCTTC. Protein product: CASSLGVTEQFF.

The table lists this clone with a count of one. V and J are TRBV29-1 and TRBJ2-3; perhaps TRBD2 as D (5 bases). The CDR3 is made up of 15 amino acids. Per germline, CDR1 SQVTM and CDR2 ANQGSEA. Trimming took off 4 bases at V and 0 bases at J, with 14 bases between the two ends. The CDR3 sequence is CSVVQAGGSTDTQYF. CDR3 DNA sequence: TGCAGCGTTGTCCAGGCGGGCGGGAGCACAGATACGCAGTATTTT.

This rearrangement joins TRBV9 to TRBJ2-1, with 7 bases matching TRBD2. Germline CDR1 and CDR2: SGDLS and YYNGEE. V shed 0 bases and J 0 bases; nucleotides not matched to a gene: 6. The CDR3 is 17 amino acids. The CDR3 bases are TGTGCCAGCAGCGTAGACGGGGGGTTCAGCTCCTACAATGAGCAGTTCTTC. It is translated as CASSVDGGFSSYNEQFF.

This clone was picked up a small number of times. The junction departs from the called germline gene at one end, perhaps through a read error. CDR3 DNA: TGTGCTAGCAGCTTCCAACCTGGCACAGATACGCAGTATTTT. Its translation is CASSFQPGTDTQYF. The chain couples TRBV7-7 to TRBJ2-3; D not resolved. The CDR3 runs 14 residues. Germline CDR1 reads SSHAT; CDR2 reads FNYEAQ (reference sequence). The complete variable domain, with remaining parts taken from reference TRBV7-7 and TRBJ2-3, reads GAGVSQSPRYKVTKRGQDVTLRCDPISSHATLYWYQQALGQGPEFLTYFNYEAQPDKSGLPSDRFSAERPEGSISTLTIQRTEQRDSAMYRCASSFQPGTDTQYFGPGTRLTVL.

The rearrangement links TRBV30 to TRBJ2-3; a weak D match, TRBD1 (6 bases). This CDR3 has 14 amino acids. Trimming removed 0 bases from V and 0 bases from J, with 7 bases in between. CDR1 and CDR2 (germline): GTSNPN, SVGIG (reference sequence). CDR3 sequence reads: CAWSVDRSTDTQYF. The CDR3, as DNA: TGTGCCTGGAGTGTCGACAGGAGCACAGATACGCAGTATTTT.